This is a list of T cell receptor beta chains from one sample in a study of cytomegalovirus exposure and HLA in healthy donors. Produced via immunoSEQ multiplex PCR; TCRdb's table is partial and in-frame only. The sample has 100,000 to 150,000 clones; approximately 87% are singletons. The sequenced sample was PBMCs. These TCRs come from a young man in good health and CMV-seropositive. The CDR3 runs from the conserved cysteine through the conserved F or W. Each record gives: D gene, J gene, CDR3 length, V gene, clone size, CDR3 protein, CDR3 DNA. A D gene is named only where the DNA matches it firmly. Not every row has a clone size; where given, it reads once, few, many or a size class.

D: NA
J: TRBJ1-1
length: 14
V: TRBV5-4
size: NA
CDR3: CASSSLPGSTEAFF
DNA: TGTGCCAGCAGCTCCCTCCCGGGGAGCACTGAAGCTTTCTTT

D: NA
J: TRBJ1-1
length: 13
V: TRBV10-3
size: NA
CDR3: CAISEGENTEAFF
DNA: TGTGCCATCAGTGAAGGAGAGAACACTGAAGCTTTCTTT

D: NA
J: TRBJ1-2
length: 14
V: TRBV2
size: NA
CDR3: CASSDVTGNYGYTF
DNA: TGTGCCAGCAGTGATGTTACGGGAAACTATGGCTACACCTTC

D: TRBD2
J: TRBJ2-1
length: 12
V: TRBV10-3
size: once
CDR3: CATGTSFNEQFF
DNA: TGTGCCACCGGGACTAGTTTCAATGAGCAGTTCTTC

D: NA
J: TRBJ1-1
length: 11
V: TRBV7-9
size: NA
CDR3: CASSQETGAFF
DNA: TGTGCCAGCAGCCAAGAAACAGGTGCGTTCTTT

D: NA
J: TRBJ1-3
length: 14
V: TRBV28
size: NA
CDR3: CAVRHSGSGNTIYF
DNA: TGTGCCGTCAGGCACTCCGGCTCTGGAAACACCATATATTTT

D: NA
J: TRBJ2-7
length: 15
V: TRBV30
size: NA
CDR3: CAWRRFAGKFYEQYF
DNA: TGTGCCTGGAGAAGGTTTGCAGGGAAGTTCTACGAGCAGTACTTC

D: NA
J: TRBJ1-4
length: 13
V: TRBV5-5
size: few
CDR3: CASSLASVEKLFF
DNA: TGTGCCAGCAGCTTGGCGTCGGTTGAAAAACTGTTTTTT

D: TRBD2
J: TRBJ2-1
length: 15
V: TRBV7-9
size: NA
CDR3: CASCPTSGGYNEQFF
DNA: TGTGCCAGTTGCCCGACTAGCGGGGGCTACAATGAGCAGTTCTTC

D: NA
J: TRBJ2-7
length: 14
V: TRBV19
size: NA
CDR3: CASSIDGSIYEQYF
DNA: TGTGCCAGTAGTATAGACGGGTCGATCTACGAGCAGTACTTC

D: TRBD2
J: TRBJ2-1
length: 15
V: TRBV27
size: NA
CDR3: CASGKLSGGDNEQFF
DNA: TGTGCCAGCGGTAAACTTAGCGGGGGGGACAATGAGCAGTTCTTC